The present entry profiles one TCR beta chain with its context. Its cognate antigen is unknown. The data were obtained in a study of a mutant IDH1 vaccine in newly diagnosed glioma. The overall study: Either 4-6 weeks after radiotherapy alone or alongside temozolomide, vaccination was begun. Previous treatment comprised radiotherapy, temozolomide, or both, mostly both. Study-level results: Pseudoprogression looked unconnected to shifts in top peripheral T cell clonotypes.

Indicated time point: week 35, safety follow-up. The vaccine gave 300 ug of a 20-mer mutant IDH1 peptide subcutaneously per dose. V was pared by 0 bases and J by 0 bases, with 17 bases between. CDR3 length: 18 amino acids. Germline V gene sequence: CDR1 SGHRS, CDR2 YFSETQ. This table comes from immunoSEQ multiplex PCR, and its TCRdb copy is limited to in-frame clones, with some not included. The sample carries 60,000 to 75,000 clones, about 88% recorded once. The starting material was PBMCs, obtained from a glioma patient whose treatment included an IDH1 peptide vaccine. The chain employs TRBV5-1 and TRBJ2-3; a possible D gene is TRBD1 (6 bases). This TCR was recovered from a man in his thirties or forties with glioma. The CDR3 nucleotides read TGCGCCAGCAGCTTGGGACAGGCCGACCTTCTCAGCACAGATACGCAGTATTTT. Protein: CASSLGQADLLSTDTQYF.